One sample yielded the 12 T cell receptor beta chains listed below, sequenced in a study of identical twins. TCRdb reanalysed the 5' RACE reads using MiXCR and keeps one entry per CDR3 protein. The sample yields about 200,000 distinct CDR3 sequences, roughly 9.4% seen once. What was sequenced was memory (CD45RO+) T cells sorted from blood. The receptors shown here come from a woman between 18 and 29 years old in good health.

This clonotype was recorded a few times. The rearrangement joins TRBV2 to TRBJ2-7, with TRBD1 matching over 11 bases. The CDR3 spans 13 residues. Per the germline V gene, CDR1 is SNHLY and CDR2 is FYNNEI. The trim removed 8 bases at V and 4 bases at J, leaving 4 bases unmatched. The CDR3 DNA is TGTGCCAGCGGACGGGACAGGGGGTACGAGCAGTACTTC. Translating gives CASGRDRGYEQYF.

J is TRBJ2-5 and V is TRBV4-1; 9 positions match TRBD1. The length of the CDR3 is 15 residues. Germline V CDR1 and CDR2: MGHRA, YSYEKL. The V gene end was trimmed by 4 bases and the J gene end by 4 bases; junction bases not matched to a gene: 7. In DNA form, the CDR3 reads TGCGCCAGCAGCCGGGGACAGGGTTTGGGAGAGACCCAGTACTTC. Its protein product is CASSRGQGLGETQYF.

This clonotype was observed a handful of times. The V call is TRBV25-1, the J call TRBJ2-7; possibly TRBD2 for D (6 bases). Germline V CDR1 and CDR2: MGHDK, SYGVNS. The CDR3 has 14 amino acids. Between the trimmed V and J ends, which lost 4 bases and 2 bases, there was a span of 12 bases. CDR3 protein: CASSGWGGAYEQYF. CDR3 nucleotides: TGTGCCAGCAGTGGGTGGGGCGGGGCCTACGAGCAGTACTTC.

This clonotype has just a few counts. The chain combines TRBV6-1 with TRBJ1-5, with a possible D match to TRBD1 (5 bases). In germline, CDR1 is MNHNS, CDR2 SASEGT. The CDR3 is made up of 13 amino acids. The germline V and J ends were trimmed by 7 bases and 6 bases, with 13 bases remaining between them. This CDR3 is CASTTGVSQPQHF. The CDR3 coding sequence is TGTGCCAGCACCACAGGAGTAAGTCAGCCCCAGCATTTT.

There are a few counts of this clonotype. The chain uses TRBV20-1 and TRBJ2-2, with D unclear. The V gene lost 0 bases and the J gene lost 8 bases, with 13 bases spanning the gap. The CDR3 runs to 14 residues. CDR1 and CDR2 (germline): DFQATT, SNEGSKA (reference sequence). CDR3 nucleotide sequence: TGCAGTGCTAGAGATACGCTCTTGCGGGGGGAGCTGTTTTTT. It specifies CSARDTLLRGELFF.

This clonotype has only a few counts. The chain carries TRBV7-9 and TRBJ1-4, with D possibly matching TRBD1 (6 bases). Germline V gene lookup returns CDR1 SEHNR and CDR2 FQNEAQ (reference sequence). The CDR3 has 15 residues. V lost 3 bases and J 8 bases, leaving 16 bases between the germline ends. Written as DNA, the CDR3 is TGTGCCAGCAGCTTCCCTAGGGGGTCTCAAGAAAAACTGTTTTTT. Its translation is CASSFPRGSQEKLFF.

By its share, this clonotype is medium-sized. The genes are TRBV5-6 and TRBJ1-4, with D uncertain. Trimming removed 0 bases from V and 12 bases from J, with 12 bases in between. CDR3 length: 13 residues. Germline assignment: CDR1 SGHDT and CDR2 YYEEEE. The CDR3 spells CASSLVASEELFF. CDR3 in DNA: TGTGCCAGCAGCTTGGTGGCTTCCGAGGAACTGTTTTTT.

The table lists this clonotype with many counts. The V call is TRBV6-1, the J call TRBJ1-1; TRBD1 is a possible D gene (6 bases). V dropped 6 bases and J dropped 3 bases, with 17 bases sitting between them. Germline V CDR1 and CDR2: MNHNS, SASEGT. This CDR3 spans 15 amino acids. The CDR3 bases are TGTGCCAGCAGGGGTGATGGAGCAGGGGACACTGAAGCTTTCTTT. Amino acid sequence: CASRGDGAGDTEAFF.

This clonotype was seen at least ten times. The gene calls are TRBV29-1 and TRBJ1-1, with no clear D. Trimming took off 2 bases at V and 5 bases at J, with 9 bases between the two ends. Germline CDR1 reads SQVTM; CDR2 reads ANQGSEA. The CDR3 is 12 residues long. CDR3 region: CSVEHGRTEAFF. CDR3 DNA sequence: TGCAGCGTTGAACATGGAAGGACTGAAGCTTTCTTT.

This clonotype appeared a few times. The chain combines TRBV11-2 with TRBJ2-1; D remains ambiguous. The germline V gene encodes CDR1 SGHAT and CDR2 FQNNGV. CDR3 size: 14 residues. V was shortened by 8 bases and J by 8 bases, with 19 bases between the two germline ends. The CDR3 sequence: CASCPSAGLHEQFF. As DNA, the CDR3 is TGTGCCAGCTGTCCCAGCGCTGGTTTGCATGAGCAGTTCTTC.

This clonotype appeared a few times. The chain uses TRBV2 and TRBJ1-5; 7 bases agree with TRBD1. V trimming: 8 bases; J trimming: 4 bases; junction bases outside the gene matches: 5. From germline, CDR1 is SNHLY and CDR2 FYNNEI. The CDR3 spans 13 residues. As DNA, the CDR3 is TGTGCCAGCGACCAGGGGGTGAATCAGCCCCAGCATTTT. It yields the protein CASDQGVNQPQHF.

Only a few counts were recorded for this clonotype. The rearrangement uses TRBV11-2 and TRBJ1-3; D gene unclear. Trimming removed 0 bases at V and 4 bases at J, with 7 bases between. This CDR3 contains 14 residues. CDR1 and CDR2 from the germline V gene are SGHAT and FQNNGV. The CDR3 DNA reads TGTGCCAGCAGCTTAGAGTCTGGCGGAAACACCATATATTTT. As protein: CASSLESGGNTIYF.